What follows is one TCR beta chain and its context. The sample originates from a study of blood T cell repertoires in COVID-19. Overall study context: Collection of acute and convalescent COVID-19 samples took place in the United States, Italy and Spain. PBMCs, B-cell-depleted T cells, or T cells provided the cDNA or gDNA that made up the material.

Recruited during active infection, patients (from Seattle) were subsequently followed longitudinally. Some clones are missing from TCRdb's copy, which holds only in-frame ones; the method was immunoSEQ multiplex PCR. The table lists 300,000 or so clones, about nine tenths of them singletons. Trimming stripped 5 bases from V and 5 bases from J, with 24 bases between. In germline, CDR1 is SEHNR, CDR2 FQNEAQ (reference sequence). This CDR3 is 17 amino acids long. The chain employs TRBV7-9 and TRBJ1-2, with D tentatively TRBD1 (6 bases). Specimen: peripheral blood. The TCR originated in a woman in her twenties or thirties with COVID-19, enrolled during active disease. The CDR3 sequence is CASSRRDGDDRRYGYTF. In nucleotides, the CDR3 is TGTGCCAGCAGCCGACGCGACGGGGATGACAGGCGTTATGGCTACACCTTC.